These 19 T cell receptor beta chains came from one sample sequenced in a study of radiotherapy plus CTLA-4 blockade in lung cancer. Generated by immunoSEQ multiplex PCR, the TCRdb table keeps only in-frame clones and is missing some. The top ten clones hold 7% to 9.5% of a sample with tens of thousands of clones, 70% to 85% of them seen once. Specimen: peripheral blood, collected from a patient treated with radiotherapy plus ipilimumab. The source of these receptors is a human donor with non-small cell lung cancer who had stable disease on radiotherapy plus ipilimumab.

The V call is TRBV7-3, the J call TRBJ2-1, with D possibly being TRBD2 (6 bases). Trimming stripped 6 bases from V and 7 bases from J, with 13 bases between. The CDR3 is 13 residues long. The germline V gene encodes CDR1 SGHTA and CDR2 FQGTGA. This CDR3 reads CASSNSGENEQFF. DNA of the CDR3: TGTGCCAGCAGTAACTCGGGGGAAAATGAGCAGTTCTTC.

This chain connects TRBV30 to TRBJ2-7; D gene unclear. CDR1 and CDR2 from the germline V gene are GTSNPN and SVGIG (reference sequence). Trimming removed 1 base from V and 0 bases from J, with 7 bases in between. The CDR3 has 13 residues. In DNA, the CDR3 is TGTGCCTGGAGTGACAGCAGCTCCTACGAGCAGTACTTC. Encoded protein: CAWSDSSSYEQYF.

V is TRBV5-1 and J is TRBJ1-5; D possibly corresponds to TRBD1 (5 bases). V was clipped by 4 bases and J by 7 bases, with 12 bases between them. CDR1 and CDR2 (germline): SGHRS, YFSETQ. The CDR3 is made up of 13 amino acids. CDR3 nucleotides: TGCGCCAGCAGCCCCGCGAGGGGCCAGCCCCAGCATTTT. It codes for CASSPARGQPQHF.

V and J are TRBV5-1 and TRBJ1-1, with TRBD1 matching 10 bases. CDR1 is SGHRS and CDR2 is YFSETQ in the germline V gene. V gave up 7 bases and J gave up 1 base; unmatched junction bases: 4. The CDR3 extends over 14 amino acids. CDR3 coding DNA: TGCGCCAGCTCCCGGGACAGGGGGAACACTGAAGCTTTCTTT. This sequence encodes CASSRDRGNTEAFF.

The CDR3 region is CASLPGTGGLTYEQYF. The CDR3 region has the DNA TGCGCCTCCCTGCCCGGGACAGGGGGATTGACCTACGAGCAGTACTTC. The V gene is TRBV5-1, the J gene TRBJ2-7; TRBD1 matches 11 bases. Per the germline V gene, CDR1 is SGHRS and CDR2 is YFSETQ. This CDR3 has 16 amino acids. V dropped 10 bases and J dropped 2; count of bases not matched to a gene: 14.

The chain recombines TRBV9 with TRBJ1-6, with 7 bases matching TRBD1. J lost 7 bases, V lost 0 bases, and 4 bases had no gene match. The CDR3 is 15 residues long. Germline V lookup: CDR1 SGDLS, CDR2 YYNGEE. The CDR3 reads CASSVAGQTNSPLHF. CDR3 in DNA: TGTGCCAGCAGCGTAGCGGGACAGACCAATTCACCCCTCCACTTT.

The V gene is TRBV5-1, the J gene TRBJ1-1; 8 nucleotides match TRBD1. Germline CDR1 is SGHRS and CDR2 is YFSETQ. The CDR3 has 14 amino acids. V was clipped by 4 bases and J by 7 bases; unmatched bases: 9. The CDR3 loop is CASSHDRGPVEAFF. CDR3 nucleotide sequence: TGCGCCAGCAGCCACGACAGGGGACCCGTTGAAGCTTTCTTT.

This clone came up once. The CDR3 loop reads CSVGVLALSSTDTQYF. DNA for the CDR3: TGCAGCGTTGGCGTCCTGGCTTTATCTAGCACAGATACGCAGTATTTT. The gene calls are TRBV29-1 and TRBJ2-3; D unresolved. The CDR3 is made up of 16 amino acids. In germline, CDR1 is SQVTM, CDR2 ANQGSEA. V was trimmed by 4 bases and J by 0 bases, leaving 17 bases between them.

CDR3 in DNA: TGTGCCTGGAGTACAGGGAGGGGTAGCAATCAGCCCCAGCATTTT. Amino acids: CAWSTGRGSNQPQHF. The genes are TRBV30 and TRBJ1-5, with D possibly TRBD1 on 6 matching bases. The CDR3 is 15 residues long. Germline V CDR1 and CDR2: GTSNPN, SVGIG (reference sequence). V lost 2 bases and J lost 0, with 11 bases in between.

Only one count was recorded for this clone. CDR3 sequence (DNA): TGTGCCAGCAGTGTGGACAGCGAAAGATCCTCACCCCTCCACTTT. It codes for CASSVDSERSSPLHF. The chain recombines TRBV2 with TRBJ1-6; TRBD1 might be the D (6 bases). The CDR3 is 15 residues long. Trimming cost V 4 bases and J 10 bases, with 17 bases left between them. Germline CDR1 and CDR2: SNHLY and FYNNEI.

By sample share, this clone is large (0.1 to 1%). The gene calls are TRBV6-5 and TRBJ1-2; 10 bases are a match to TRBD1. The length of the CDR3 is 16 residues. J was trimmed by 5 bases and V by 2 bases; bases with no gene match: 8. Germline CDR1 reads MNHEY; CDR2 reads SVGAGI. As DNA, the CDR3 is TGTGCCAGCAGTTACGTAACCGGGACAGGGGCTTATGGCTACACCTTC. Protein: CASSYVTGTGAYGYTF.

The chain has TRBV5-8 and TRBJ2-5, with D perhaps TRBD1 (6 bases). CDR1 and CDR2 (germline): SGHTS, YDEGEE. The ends were cut back, 0 bases at V and 5 bases at J, with 14 bases in the middle. This CDR3 contains 15 residues. CDR3 in amino acids: CASSLGTGLAETQYF. The CDR3 bases are TGTGCCAGCAGCTTGGGTACAGGGTTAGCGGAGACCCAGTACTTC.

The chain recombines TRBV27 with TRBJ1-2, with a tentative D call TRBD1 (5 bases). The CDR3 is made up of 11 amino acids. V gave up 10 bases and J gave up 5 bases, with 11 bases separating them. CDR1 and CDR2 (germline): MNHEY, SMNVEV (reference sequence). The CDR3 bases are TGTGCCACCGGCAGGGTTTATGGCTACACCTTC. Protein product: CATGRVYGYTF.

J is TRBJ2-1 and V is TRBV28; 9 nucleotides match TRBD1. The CDR3 runs to 13 residues. The junction had 2 bases not matched to a gene; V was cut back by 5 bases and J by 6 bases. From germline, CDR1 is MDHEN and CDR2 SYDVKM. For the CDR3, the DNA is TGTGCCAGCAGTGTGACAGGGGGCAATGAGCAGTTCTTC. Translation gives CASSVTGGNEQFF.

This clone occurred a few times. The chain uses TRBV9 and TRBJ1-6, with D possibly being TRBD1 (6 bases). Trimming stripped 0 bases from V and 10 bases from J, with 11 bases between. The CDR3 has 14 amino acids. Germline V gene data show CDR1 as SGDLS and CDR2 as YYNGEE. The chain's CDR3 is CASSVEGGASPLHF. In DNA form, the CDR3 reads TGTGCCAGCAGCGTAGAGGGGGGGGCATCACCCCTCCACTTT.

The gene calls are TRBV28 and TRBJ1-1; D perhaps matches TRBD1 (5 bases). V gave up 4 bases and J gave up 5 bases, with 17 bases separating them. Germline-derived CDR1 and CDR2 are MDHEN and SYDVKM. The CDR3 is 15 amino acids. CDR3 region: CASSSRLQGVTEAFF. DNA of the CDR3: TGTGCCAGCAGTTCCCGCCTGCAGGGTGTTACTGAAGCTTTCTTT.

The chain recombines TRBV27 with TRBJ2-1, with a possible D match to TRBD1 (5 bases). Germline V CDR1 and CDR2: MNHEY, SMNVEV (reference sequence). The CDR3 spans 15 residues. Trimming cost V 2 bases and J 0 bases, with 8 bases left between them. Written as DNA, the CDR3 is TGTGCCAGCAGTTTAGGGGCCTCCTCCTACAATGAGCAGTTCTTC. It codes for CASSLGASSYNEQFF.

V is TRBV7-2 and J is TRBJ1-2; possibly TRBD1 for D (6 bases). Trimming shortened V by 6 bases and J by 0 bases, and 8 bases separated the two germline ends. Germline V lookup: CDR1 SGHTA, CDR2 FQGNSA. CDR3 length equals 13 residues. CDR3 protein: CASSQGTNYGYTF. Here the CDR3 DNA reads TGTGCCAGCAGTCAGGGGACTAACTATGGCTACACCTTC.

The gene calls are TRBV18 and TRBJ2-4; weak D call: TRBD1 (6 bases). Germline values: CDR1 KGHSH, CDR2 LQKENI. V shed 2 bases and J shed 8 bases, with 10 bases lying between them. CDR3 length: 13 amino acids. Here the CDR3 DNA reads TGTGCCAGCTCACCAACAGGGATAGACATTCAGTACTTC. Its translation: CASSPTGIDIQYF.